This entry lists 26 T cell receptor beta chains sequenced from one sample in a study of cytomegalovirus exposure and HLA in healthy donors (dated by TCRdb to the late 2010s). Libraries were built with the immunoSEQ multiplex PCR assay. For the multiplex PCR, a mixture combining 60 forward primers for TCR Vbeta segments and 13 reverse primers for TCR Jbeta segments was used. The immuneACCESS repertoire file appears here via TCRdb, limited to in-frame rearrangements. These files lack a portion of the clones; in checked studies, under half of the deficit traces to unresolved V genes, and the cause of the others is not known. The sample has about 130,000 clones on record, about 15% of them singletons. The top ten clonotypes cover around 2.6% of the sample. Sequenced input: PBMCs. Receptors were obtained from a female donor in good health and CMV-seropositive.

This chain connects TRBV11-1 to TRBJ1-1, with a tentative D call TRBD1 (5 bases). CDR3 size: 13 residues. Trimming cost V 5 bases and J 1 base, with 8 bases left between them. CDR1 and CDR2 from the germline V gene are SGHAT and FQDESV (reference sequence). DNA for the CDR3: TGTGCCAGCAGCCGACAGAGGAACACTGAAGCTTTCTTT. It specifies CASSRQRNTEAFF.

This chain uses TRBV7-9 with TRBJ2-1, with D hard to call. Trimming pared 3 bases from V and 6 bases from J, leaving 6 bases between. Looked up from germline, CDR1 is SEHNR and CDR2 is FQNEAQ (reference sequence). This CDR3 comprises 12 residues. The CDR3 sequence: CASSLGSNEQFF. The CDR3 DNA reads TGTGCCAGCAGCTTGGGCAGCAATGAGCAGTTCTTC. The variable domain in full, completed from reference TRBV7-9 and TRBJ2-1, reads DTGVSQNPRHKITKRGQNVTFRCDPISEHNRLYWYRQTLGQGPEFLTYFQNEAQLEKSRLLSDRFSAERPKGSFSTLEIQRTEQGDSAMYLCASSLGSNEQFFGPGTRLTVL.

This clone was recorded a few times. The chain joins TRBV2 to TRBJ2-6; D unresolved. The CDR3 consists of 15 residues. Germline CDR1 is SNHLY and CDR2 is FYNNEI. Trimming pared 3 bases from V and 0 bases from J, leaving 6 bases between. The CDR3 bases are TGTGCCAGCAGTGATTCCAGCTCTGGGGCCAACGTCCTGACTTTC. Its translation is CASSDSSSGANVLTF.

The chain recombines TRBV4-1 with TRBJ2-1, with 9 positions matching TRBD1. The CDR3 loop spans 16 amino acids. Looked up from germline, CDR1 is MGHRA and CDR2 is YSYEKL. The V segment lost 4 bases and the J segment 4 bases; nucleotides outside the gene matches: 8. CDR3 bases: TGCGCCAGCAGCCCGGGAACAGGGGGCAGGTACAATGAGCAGTTCTTC. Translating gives CASSPGTGGRYNEQFF.

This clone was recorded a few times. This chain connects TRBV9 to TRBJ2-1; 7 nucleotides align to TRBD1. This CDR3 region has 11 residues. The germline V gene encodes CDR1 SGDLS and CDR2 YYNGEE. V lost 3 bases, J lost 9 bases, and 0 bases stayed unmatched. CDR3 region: CASSEGAEQFF. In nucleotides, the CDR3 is TGTGCCAGCAGCGAGGGGGCTGAGCAGTTCTTC.

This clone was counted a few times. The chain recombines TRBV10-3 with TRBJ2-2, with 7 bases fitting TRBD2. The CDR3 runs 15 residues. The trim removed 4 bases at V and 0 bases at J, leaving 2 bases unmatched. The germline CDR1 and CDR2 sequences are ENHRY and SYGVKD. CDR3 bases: TGTGCCATCAGTGTACGGGGGGCGAACACCGGGGAGCTGTTTTTT. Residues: CAISVRGANTGELFF.

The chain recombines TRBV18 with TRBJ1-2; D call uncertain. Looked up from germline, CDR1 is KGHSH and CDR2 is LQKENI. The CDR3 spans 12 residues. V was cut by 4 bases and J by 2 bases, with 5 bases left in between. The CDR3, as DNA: TGTGCCAGCTCACTAATCAACTATGGCTACACCTTC. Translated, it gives CASSLINYGYTF.

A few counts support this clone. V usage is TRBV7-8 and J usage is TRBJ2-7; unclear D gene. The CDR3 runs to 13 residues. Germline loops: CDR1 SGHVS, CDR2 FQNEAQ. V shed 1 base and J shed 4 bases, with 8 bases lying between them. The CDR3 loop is CASSLDSTYEQYF. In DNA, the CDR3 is TGTGCCAGCAGCTTAGACAGCACGTACGAGCAGTACTTC.

The chain's CDR3 is CASSQDPELAGGETQYF. In nucleotides, the CDR3 is TGCGCCAGCAGCCAAGATCCAGAACTAGCGGGAGGAGAGACCCAGTACTTC. The rearrangement uses TRBV4-1 and TRBJ2-5; 12 nucleotides line up with TRBD2. The CDR3 length is 17 residues. With 0 bases clipped from V and 4 bases from J, the junction kept 6 bases outside the gene matches. The germline CDR1 and CDR2 sequences are MGHRA and YSYEKL.

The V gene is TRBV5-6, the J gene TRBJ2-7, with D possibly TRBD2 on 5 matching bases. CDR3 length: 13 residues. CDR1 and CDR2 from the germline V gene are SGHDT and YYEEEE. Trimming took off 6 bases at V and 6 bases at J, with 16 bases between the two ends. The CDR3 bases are TGTGCCAGCAACGTTGGAAGAGAGGGCGAGCAGTACTTC. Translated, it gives CASNVGREGEQYF. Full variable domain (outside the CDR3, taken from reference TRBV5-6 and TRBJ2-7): DAGVTQSPTHLIKTRGQQVTLRCSPKSGHDTVSWYQQALGQGPQFIFQYYEEEERQRGNFPDRFSGHQFPNYSSELNVNALLLGDSALYLCASNVGREGEQYFGPGTRLTVT.

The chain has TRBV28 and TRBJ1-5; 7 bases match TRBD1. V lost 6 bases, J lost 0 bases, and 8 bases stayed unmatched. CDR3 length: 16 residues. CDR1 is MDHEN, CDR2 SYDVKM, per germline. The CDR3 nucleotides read TGTGCCAGCAGAATTGGGACAGCCCATAGCAATCAGCCCCAGCATTTT. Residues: CASRIGTAHSNQPQHF.

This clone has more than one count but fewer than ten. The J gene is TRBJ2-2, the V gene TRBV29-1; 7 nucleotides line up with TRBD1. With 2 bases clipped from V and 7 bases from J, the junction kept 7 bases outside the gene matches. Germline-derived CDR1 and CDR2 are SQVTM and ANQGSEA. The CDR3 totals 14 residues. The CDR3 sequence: CSVERGRRNGELFF. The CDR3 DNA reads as TGCAGCGTTGAAAGGGGGCGCAGGAACGGGGAGCTGTTTTTT.

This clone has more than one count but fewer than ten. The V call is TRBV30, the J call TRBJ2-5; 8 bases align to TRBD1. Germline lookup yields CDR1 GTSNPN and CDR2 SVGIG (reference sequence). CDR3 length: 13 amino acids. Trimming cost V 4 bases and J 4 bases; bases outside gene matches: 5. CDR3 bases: TGTGCCTGGACCGAGACAGGGGCAGAGACCCAGTACTTC. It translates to CAWTETGAETQYF.

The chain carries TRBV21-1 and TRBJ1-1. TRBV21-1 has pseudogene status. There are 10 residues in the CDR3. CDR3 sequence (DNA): TGTGCCAGCAGCAAAAACAGGGAGGGCTTT. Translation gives CASSKNREGF.

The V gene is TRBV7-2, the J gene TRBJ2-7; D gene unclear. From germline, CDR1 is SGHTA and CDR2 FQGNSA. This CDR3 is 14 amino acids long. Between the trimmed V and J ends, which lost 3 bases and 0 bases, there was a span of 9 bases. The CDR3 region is CASSFSRNSYEQYF. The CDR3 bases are TGTGCCAGCAGCTTTAGTAGAAACTCCTACGAGCAGTACTTC.

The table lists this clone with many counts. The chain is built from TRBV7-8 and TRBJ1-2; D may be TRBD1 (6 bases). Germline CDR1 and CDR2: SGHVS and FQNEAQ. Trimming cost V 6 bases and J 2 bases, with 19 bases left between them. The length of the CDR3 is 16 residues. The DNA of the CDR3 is TGTGCCAGCAGAAAAGGGGGAACAGCTGTGAACTATGGCTACACCTTC. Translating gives CASRKGGTAVNYGYTF.

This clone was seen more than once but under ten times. In DNA, the CDR3 is TGCGCCAGCAGCTACCAGGGCAAGATGGTAGACAATCAGCCCCAGCATTTT. The encoded protein is CASSYQGKMVDNQPQHF. V usage is TRBV5-1 and J usage is TRBJ1-5; a possible D gene is TRBD1 (5 bases). In germline, CDR1 is SGHRS, CDR2 YFSETQ. This CDR3 region has 17 residues. The ends were cut back, 3 bases at V and 3 bases at J, with 19 bases in the middle. The whole variable domain, remainder taken from reference TRBV5-1 and TRBJ1-5, is KAGVTQTPRYLIKTRGQQVTLSCSPISGHRSVSWYQQTPGQGLQFLFEYFSETQRNKGNFPGRFSGRQFSNSRSEMNVSTLELGDSALYLCASSYQGKMVDNQPQHFGDGTRLSIL.

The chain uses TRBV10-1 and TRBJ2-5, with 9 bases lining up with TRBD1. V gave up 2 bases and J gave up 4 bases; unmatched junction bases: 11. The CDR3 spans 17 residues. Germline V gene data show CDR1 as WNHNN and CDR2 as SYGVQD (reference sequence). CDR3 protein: CASSEDSEHRGLETQYF. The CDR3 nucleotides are TGCGCCAGCAGTGAGGATAGCGAACACAGGGGGCTAGAGACCCAGTACTTC.

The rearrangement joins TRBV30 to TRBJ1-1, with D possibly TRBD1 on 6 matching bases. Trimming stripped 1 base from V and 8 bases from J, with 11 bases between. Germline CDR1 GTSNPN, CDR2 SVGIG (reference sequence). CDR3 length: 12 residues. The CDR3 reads CAWSADSLEAFF. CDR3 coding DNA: TGTGCCTGGAGTGCGGACAGCCTAGAAGCTTTCTTT.

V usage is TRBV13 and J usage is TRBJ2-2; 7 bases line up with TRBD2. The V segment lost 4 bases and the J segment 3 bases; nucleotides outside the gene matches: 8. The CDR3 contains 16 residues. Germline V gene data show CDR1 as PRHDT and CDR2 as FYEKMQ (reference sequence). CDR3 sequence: CASSSGLTIDTGELFF. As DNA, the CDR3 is TGTGCCAGCAGCTCGGGACTAACGATAGACACCGGGGAGCTGTTTTTT.

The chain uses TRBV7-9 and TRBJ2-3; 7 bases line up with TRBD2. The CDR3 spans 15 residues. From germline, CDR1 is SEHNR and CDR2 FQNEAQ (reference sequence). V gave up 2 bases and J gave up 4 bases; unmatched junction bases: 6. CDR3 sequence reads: CASSLTAAGADTQYF. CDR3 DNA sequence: TGTGCCAGCAGCTTAACCGCGGCGGGGGCAGATACGCAGTATTTT.

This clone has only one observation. In DNA, the CDR3 is TGTGCCAGCAGCACCTGGACAGGATGGTGGGTCTACACCTTC. Protein sequence: CASSTWTGWWVYTF. The V call is TRBV5-4, the J call TRBJ1-2, with 7 nucleotides matching TRBD1. Germline CDR1 SGHNT, CDR2 YYREEE (reference sequence). The V and J ends lost 4 bases and 10 bases, in that order; junction bases with no gene match: 13. The CDR3 covers 14 residues.

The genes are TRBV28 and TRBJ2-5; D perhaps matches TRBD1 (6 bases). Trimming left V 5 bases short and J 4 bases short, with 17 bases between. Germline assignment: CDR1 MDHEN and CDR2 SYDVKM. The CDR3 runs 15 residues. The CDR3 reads CASSPPSGHPETQYF. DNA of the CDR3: TGTGCCAGCAGTCCCCCTTCGGGACACCCAGAGACCCAGTACTTC.

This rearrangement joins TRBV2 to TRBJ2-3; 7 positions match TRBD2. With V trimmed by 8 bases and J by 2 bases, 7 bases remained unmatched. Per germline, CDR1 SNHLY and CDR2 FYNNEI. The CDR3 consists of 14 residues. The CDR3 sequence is CASGRGVFTDTQYF. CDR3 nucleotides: TGTGCCAGCGGGAGGGGCGTTTTCACAGATACGCAGTATTTT.

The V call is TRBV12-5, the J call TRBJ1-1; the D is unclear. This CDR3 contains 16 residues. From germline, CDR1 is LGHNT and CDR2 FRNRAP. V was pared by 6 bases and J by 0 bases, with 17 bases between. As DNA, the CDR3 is TGTGCTAGTGGGCTCGGGAAGGGAAAACTGAACACTGAAGCTTTCTTT. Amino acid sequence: CASGLGKGKLNTEAFF.

DNA of the CDR3: TGTGCCAGGGACACAACAGGGAATTCACCCCTCCACTTT. Protein sequence: CARDTTGNSPLHF. The chain couples TRBV30 to TRBJ1-6; perhaps TRBD1 as D (6 bases). Trimming took 8 bases from V and 7 from J, leaving 15 bases between them. CDR3 length: 13 amino acids. From germline, CDR1 is GTSNPN and CDR2 SVGIG (reference sequence). The entire variable domain, with the rest obtained from reference TRBV30 and TRBJ1-6, is as follows: SQTIHQWPATLVQPVGSPLSLECTVEGTSNPNLYWYRQAAGRGLQLLFYSVGIGQISSEVPQNLSASRPQDRQFILSSKKLLLSDSGFYLCARDTTGNSPLHFGNGTRLTVT.